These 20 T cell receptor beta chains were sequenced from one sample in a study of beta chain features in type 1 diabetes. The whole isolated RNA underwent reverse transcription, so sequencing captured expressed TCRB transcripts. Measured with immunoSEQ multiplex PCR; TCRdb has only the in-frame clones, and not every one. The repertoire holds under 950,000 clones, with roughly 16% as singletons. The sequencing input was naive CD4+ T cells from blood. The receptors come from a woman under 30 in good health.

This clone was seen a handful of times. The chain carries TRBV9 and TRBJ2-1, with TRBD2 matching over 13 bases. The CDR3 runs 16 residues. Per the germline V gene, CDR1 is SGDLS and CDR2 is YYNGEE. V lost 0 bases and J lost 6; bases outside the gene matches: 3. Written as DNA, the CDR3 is TGTGCCAGCAGCGTAGAGGGGACTAGCGGGACCAATGAGCAGTTCTTC. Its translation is CASSVEGTSGTNEQFF.

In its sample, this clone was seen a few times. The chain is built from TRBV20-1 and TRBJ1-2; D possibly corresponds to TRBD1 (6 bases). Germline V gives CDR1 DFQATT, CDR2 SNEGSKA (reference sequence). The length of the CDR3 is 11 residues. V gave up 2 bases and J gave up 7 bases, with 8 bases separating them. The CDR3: CSARTGSGYTF. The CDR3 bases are TGCAGTGCTAGAACAGGGAGTGGCTACACCTTC.

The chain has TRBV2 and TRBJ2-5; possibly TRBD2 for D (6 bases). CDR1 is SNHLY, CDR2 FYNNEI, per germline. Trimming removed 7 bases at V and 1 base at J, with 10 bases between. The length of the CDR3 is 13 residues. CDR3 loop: CASTRGVQETQYF. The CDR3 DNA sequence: TGTGCCAGCACTCGCGGGGTCCAAGAGACCCAGTACTTC.

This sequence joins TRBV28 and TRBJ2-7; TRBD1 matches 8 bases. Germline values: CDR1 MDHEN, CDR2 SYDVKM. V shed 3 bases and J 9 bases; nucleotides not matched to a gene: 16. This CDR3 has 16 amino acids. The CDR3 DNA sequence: TGTGCCAGCAGTTTCCCAACCGGGCAGGGGGCCTCAGGGCAGTACTTC. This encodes CASSFPTGQGASGQYF.

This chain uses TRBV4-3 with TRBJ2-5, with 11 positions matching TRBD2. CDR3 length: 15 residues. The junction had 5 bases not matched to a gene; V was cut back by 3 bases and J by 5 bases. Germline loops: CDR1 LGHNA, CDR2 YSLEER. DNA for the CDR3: TGCGCCAGCAGCCAGAATAGCGGGAGGGGTGAGACCCAGTACTTC. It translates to CASSQNSGRGETQYF.

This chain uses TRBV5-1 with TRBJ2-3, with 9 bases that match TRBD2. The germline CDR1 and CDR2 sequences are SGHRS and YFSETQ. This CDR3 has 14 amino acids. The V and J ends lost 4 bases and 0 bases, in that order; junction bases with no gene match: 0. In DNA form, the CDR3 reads TGCGCCAGCAGCACTAGCGGGAGCACAGATACGCAGTATTTT. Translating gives CASSTSGSTDTQYF.

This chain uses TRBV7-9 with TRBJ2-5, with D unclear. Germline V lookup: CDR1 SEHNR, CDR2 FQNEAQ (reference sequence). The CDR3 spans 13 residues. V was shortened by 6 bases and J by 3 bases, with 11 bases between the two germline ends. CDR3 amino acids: CASRGFNEETQYF. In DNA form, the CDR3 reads TGTGCCAGCAGGGGGTTTAACGAAGAGACCCAGTACTTC.

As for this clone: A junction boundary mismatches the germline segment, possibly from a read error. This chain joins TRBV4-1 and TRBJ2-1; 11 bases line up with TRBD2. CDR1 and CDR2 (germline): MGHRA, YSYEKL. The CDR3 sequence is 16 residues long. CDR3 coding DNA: TGCGCCAGCAGCCAAGATCAAGCTAGCGGGAGGTCAACAAGGATCTTC. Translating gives CASSQDQASGRSTRIF.

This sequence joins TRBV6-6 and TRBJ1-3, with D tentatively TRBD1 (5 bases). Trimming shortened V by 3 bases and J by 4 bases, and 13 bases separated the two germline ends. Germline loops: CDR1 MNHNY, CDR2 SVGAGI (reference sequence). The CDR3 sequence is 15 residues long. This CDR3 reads CASSYEGIGGNTIYF. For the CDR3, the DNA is TGTGCCAGCAGTTATGAGGGGATCGGGGGAAACACCATATATTTT.

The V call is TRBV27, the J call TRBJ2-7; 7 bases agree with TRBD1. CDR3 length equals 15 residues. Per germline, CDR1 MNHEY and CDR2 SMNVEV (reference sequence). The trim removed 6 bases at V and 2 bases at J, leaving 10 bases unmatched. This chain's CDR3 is CASSLTGTATYEQYF. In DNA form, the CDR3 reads TGTGCCAGCAGCCTGACCGGGACAGCTACCTACGAGCAGTACTTC.

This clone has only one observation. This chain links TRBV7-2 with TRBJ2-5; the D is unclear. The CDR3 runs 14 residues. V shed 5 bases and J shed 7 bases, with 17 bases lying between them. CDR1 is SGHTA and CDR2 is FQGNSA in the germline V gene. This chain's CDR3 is CASSPARLKGTQYF. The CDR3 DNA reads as TGTGCCAGCAGCCCAGCACGGTTAAAAGGGACCCAGTACTTC. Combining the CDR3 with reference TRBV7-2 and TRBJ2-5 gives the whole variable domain GAGVSQSPSNKVTEKGKDVELRCDPISGHTALYWYRQSLGQGLEFLIYFQGNSAPDKSGLPSDRFSAERTGGSVSTLTIQRTQQEDSAVYLCASSPARLKGTQYFGPGTRLLVL.

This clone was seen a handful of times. DNA of the CDR3: TGTGCCAGCAGCTTATTTACAGCCAACACTGAAGCTTTCTTT. Encoded protein: CASSLFTANTEAFF. This sequence joins TRBV7-9 and TRBJ1-1; D gene ambiguous. V was clipped by 2 bases and J by 2 bases, with 9 bases between them. The germline V gene has CDR1 SEHNR and CDR2 FQNEAQ (reference sequence). The CDR3 consists of 14 residues.

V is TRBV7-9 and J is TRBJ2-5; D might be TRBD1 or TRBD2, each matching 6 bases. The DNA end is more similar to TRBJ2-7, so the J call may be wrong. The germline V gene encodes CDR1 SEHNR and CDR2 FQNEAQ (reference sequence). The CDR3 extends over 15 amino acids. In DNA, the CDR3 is TGTGCCAGCAGCTATGGGGGGCCACAGGCCTACGAGCAGTACTTC. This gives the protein CASSYGGPQAYEQYF.

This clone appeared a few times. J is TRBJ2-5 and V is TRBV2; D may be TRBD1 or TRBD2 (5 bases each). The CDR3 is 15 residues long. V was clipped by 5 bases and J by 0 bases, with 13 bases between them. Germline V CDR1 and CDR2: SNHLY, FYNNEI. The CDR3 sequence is CASSQGAMYQETQYF. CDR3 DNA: TGTGCCAGCAGTCAGGGAGCCATGTACCAAGAGACCCAGTACTTC. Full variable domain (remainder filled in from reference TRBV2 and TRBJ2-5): EPEVTQTPSHQVTQMGQEVILRCVPISNHLYFYWYRQILGQKVEFLVSFYNNEISEKSEIFDDQFSVERPDGSNFTLKIRSTKLEDSAMYFCASSQGAMYQETQYFGPGTRLLVL.

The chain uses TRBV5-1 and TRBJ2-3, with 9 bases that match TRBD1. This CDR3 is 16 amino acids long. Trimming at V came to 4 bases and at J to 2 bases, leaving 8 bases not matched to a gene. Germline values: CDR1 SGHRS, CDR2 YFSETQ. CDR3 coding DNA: TGCGCCAGCAGCGTCGGGACAGGGTCCCCCACAGATACGCAGTATTTT. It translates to CASSVGTGSPTDTQYF.

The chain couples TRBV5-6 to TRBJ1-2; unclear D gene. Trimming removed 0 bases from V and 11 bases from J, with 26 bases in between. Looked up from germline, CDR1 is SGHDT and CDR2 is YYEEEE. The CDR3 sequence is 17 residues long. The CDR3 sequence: CASSLDLGWRWTGRYTF. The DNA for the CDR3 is TGTGCCAGCAGCTTGGATCTTGGGTGGCGATGGACTGGACGATACACCTTC.

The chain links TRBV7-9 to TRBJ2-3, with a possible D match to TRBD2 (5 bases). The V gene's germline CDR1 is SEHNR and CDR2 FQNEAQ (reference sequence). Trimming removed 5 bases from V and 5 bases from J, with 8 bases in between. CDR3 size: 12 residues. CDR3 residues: CASSDSVDTQYF. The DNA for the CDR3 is TGTGCCAGCAGCGATAGCGTAGATACGCAGTATTTT.

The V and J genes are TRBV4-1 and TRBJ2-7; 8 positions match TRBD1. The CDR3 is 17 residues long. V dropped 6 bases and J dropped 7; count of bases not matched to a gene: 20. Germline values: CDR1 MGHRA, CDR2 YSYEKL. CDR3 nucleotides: TGCGCCAGCAGTCCTGGACAGGGCGCCGCAGGGTATATGGAGCAGTACTTC. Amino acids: CASSPGQGAAGYMEQYF.

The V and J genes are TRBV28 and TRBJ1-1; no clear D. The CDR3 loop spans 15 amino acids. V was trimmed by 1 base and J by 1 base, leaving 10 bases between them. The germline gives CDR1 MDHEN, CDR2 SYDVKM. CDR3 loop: CASSLSLAQNTEAFF. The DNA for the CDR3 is TGTGCCAGCAGTTTATCCCTCGCCCAGAACACTGAAGCTTTCTTT.

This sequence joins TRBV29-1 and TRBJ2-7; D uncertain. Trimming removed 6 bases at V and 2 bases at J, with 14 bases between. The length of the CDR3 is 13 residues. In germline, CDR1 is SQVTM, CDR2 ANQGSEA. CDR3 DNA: TGCAGCGTAGAGACCGTCAAGCCCTACGAGCAGTACTTC. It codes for CSVETVKPYEQYF.